The 16 T cell receptor beta chains given below trace back to one sample, sequenced in a study of T cell responses to AZD1222 COVID-19 vaccine. The assay was immunoSEQ multiplex PCR, and TCRdb's table has in-frame clones only and misses some. The repertoire holds 95,000 to 100,000 clones, less than 85% seen once, with 12% to 15% in the top ten. Sequenced material: peripheral blood, taken 28 days after the second AZD1222 dose. Receptor source: an adult who received the AZD1222 COVID-19 vaccine.

The chain couples TRBV6-5 to TRBJ1-2; the match to TRBD1 covers 7 bases. Unmatched junction bases numbered 5, after V lost 6 bases and J lost 4 bases. The CDR3 runs to 13 residues. CDR1 and CDR2 from the germline V gene are MNHEY and SVGAGI. CDR3 in amino acids: CASRVGQLYGYTF. CDR3 nucleotide sequence: TGTGCCAGCAGGGTGGGACAGCTCTATGGCTACACCTTC.

V and J are TRBV5-1 and TRBJ1-1, with D unclear. The CDR3 extends over 14 amino acids. Germline-derived CDR1 and CDR2 are SGHRS and YFSETQ. V lost 1 base, J lost 1 base, and 8 bases lay in between. As DNA, the CDR3 is TGCGCCAGCAGCTTGAATGTTGAGAACACTGAAGCTTTCTTT. Translated: CASSLNVENTEAFF.

The rearrangement joins TRBV7-6 to TRBJ2-7, with TRBD1 identical over 9 bases. Trimming removed 1 base from V and 3 bases from J; junction bases left unmatched: 10. The CDR3 has 17 amino acids. Germline V CDR1 and CDR2: SGHVS, FNYEAQ. The CDR3 region is CASSLGPGTGKVYEQYF. In DNA form, the CDR3 reads TGTGCCAGCAGCTTAGGCCCCGGGACAGGGAAGGTCTACGAGCAGTACTTC.

DNA of the CDR3: TGTGCCAGCAGCACGGGGTCCGGGACTGAAGCTTTCTTT. Its translation: CASSTGSGTEAFF. The V gene is TRBV11-2, the J gene TRBJ1-1; D unresolved. This CDR3 spans 13 amino acids. Germline CDR1 SGHAT, CDR2 FQNNGV. V gave up 5 bases and J gave up 5 bases, with 12 bases separating them.

The chain employs TRBV28 and TRBJ2-3; 15 bases fit TRBD2. There are 20 residues in the CDR3. The trim removed 4 bases at V and 1 base at J, leaving 12 bases unmatched. Germline-derived CDR1 and CDR2 are MDHEN and SYDVKM. The CDR3 sequence is CASSSTGLAGGLWGTDTQYF. CDR3 DNA: TGTGCCAGCAGTTCCACGGGACTAGCGGGGGGACTATGGGGCACAGATACGCAGTATTTT.

The chain recombines TRBV28 with TRBJ1-2; 8 nucleotides line up with TRBD1. V shed 5 bases, J shed 4 bases, and the junction held 9 bases outside the gene matches. The CDR3 covers 15 residues. CDR1 is MDHEN, CDR2 SYDVKM, per germline. The CDR3 region is CASSERTGNGYGYTF. CDR3 coding DNA: TGTGCCAGCAGTGAACGGACAGGGAATGGCTATGGCTACACCTTC.

The genes are TRBV19 and TRBJ2-7; 10 bases align to TRBD1. V lost 6 bases, J lost 5 bases, and 4 bases stayed unmatched. The germline gives CDR1 LNHDA, CDR2 SQIVND (reference sequence). The CDR3 loop spans 13 amino acids. In DNA, the CDR3 is TGTGCCAGTAGGCCGGGACAGGGGCACGAGCAGTACTTC. Translation gives CASRPGQGHEQYF.

The chain uses TRBV21-1 and TRBJ2-3; TRBD2 is taken as the D call from the table, unchecked against the DNA. TRBV21-1 is recorded as a pseudogene. The CDR3 totals 14 residues. The CDR3 nucleotides read TGTGCCAGCAGCAAAGCTCGGTTTACAGATACGCAGTATTTT. This sequence encodes CASSKARFTDTQYF.

The rearrangement links TRBV15 to TRBJ2-7, with D possibly matching TRBD2 (6 bases). Deletions cut 0 bases from V and 0 bases from J, with 9 bases between. This CDR3 is 15 amino acids long. CDR1 is LNHNV and CDR2 is YYDKDF in the germline V gene (reference sequence). This chain's CDR3 is CATSRERGTSYEQYF. In nucleotides, the CDR3 is TGTGCCACCAGCAGAGAACGCGGGACCTCCTACGAGCAGTACTTC.

The chain uses TRBV9 and TRBJ1-2; D perhaps matches TRBD1 (5 bases). The ends were cut back, 4 bases at V and 8 bases at J, with 18 bases in the middle. Germline CDR1 reads SGDLS; CDR2 reads YYNGEE. The CDR3 totals 14 residues. The CDR3 protein is CASSPHPRERGYTF. DNA of the CDR3: TGTGCCAGCAGCCCCCACCCCAGGGAGAGGGGCTACACCTTC.

The chain joins TRBV5-1 to TRBJ1-4; 9 bases are shared with TRBD1. This CDR3 contains 15 residues. V lost 4 bases to trimming and J lost 5 bases; unmatched junction nucleotides: 6. From germline, CDR1 is SGHRS and CDR2 YFSETQ. The chain's CDR3 is CASSTDRGRNEKLFF. CDR3 bases: TGCGCCAGCAGCACGGACAGGGGCCGAAATGAAAAACTGTTTTTT.

This clone was seen at least ten times. The chain has TRBV5-1 and TRBJ1-2, with 8 positions matching TRBD1. The trim removed 0 bases at V and 4 bases at J, leaving 5 bases unmatched. Looked up from germline, CDR1 is SGHRS and CDR2 is YFSETQ. There are 15 residues in the CDR3. The CDR3 DNA reads TGCGCCAGCAGCTTGGCCAGGGGGCCCTCCTATGGCTACACCTTC. This sequence encodes CASSLARGPSYGYTF.

This rearrangement joins TRBV27 to TRBJ2-5; D might be TRBD1 (5 bases). CDR1 is MNHEY and CDR2 is SMNVEV in the germline V gene (reference sequence). The CDR3 covers 15 residues. V dropped 6 bases and J dropped 4 bases, with 18 bases sitting between them. The CDR3 sequence: CASREFRARGETQYF. The CDR3 DNA is TGTGCCAGCAGAGAGTTTAGGGCTAGGGGAGAGACCCAGTACTTC.

This sequence joins TRBV30 and TRBJ1-4; no reliable D call. Trimming stripped 5 bases from V and 0 bases from J, with 4 bases between. This CDR3 is built from 12 residues. Germline lookup yields CDR1 GTSNPN and CDR2 SVGIG (reference sequence). CDR3 protein: CAWGTTNEKLFF. In DNA, the CDR3 is TGTGCCTGGGGCACAACTAATGAAAAACTGTTTTTT.

Only one count was recorded for this clone. The V call is TRBV7-2, the J call TRBJ1-1; D gene uncertain. Germline V lookup: CDR1 SGHTA, CDR2 FQGNSA. The CDR3 loop spans 12 amino acids. Trimming left V 3 bases short and J 11 bases short, with 13 bases between. The CDR3 sequence: CASSLKMWEAFF. CDR3 DNA: TGTGCCAGCAGCTTGAAGATGTGGGAGGCTTTCTTT. Variable domain in full (rest from reference TRBV7-2 and TRBJ1-1): GAGVSQSPSNKVTEKGKDVELRCDPISGHTALYWYRQSLGQGLEFLIYFQGNSAPDKSGLPSDRFSAERTGGSVSTLTIQRTQQEDSAVYLCASSLKMWEAFFGQGTRLTVV.

The genes are TRBV19 and TRBJ1-2; the D is unclear. This CDR3 is built from 10 residues. V was pared by 10 bases and J by 6 bases, with 9 bases between. CDR1 LNHDA and CDR2 SQIVND come from the germline V gene (reference sequence). The CDR3 spells CATKGHGYTF. In nucleotides, the CDR3 is TGTGCCACAAAGGGCCATGGCTACACCTTC.